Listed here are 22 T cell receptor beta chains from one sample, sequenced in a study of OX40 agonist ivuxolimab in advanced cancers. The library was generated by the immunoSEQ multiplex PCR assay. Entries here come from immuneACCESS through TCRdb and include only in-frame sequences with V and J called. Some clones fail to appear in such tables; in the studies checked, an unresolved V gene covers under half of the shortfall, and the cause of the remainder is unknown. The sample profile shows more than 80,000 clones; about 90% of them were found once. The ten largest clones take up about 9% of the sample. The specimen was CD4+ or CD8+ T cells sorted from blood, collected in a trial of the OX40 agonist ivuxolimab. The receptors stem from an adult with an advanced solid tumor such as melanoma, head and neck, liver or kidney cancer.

CDR3 sequence reads: CASTTTWRGTDTQYF. CDR3 bases: TGTGCCAGCACCACGACCTGGCGGGGCACAGATACGCAGTATTTT. V usage is TRBV7-8 and J usage is TRBJ2-3; D perhaps matches TRBD2 (5 bases). The CDR3 is made up of 15 amino acids. Germline values: CDR1 SGHVS, CDR2 FQNEAQ. The germline V and J ends were trimmed by 7 bases and 1 base, with 15 bases remaining between them.

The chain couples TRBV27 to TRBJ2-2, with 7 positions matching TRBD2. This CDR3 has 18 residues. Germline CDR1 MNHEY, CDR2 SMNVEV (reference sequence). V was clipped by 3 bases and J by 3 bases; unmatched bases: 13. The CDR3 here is CASSFTPRASGYTGELFF. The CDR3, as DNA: TGTGCCAGCAGTTTTACCCCTCGGGCTAGCGGCTACACCGGGGAGCTGTTTTTT.

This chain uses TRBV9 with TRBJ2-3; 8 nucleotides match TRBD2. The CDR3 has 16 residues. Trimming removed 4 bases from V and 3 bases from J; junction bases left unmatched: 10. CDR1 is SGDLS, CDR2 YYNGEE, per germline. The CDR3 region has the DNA TGTGCCAGCAGCATCTTTGGACTAGCCACAACAGATACGCAGTATTTT. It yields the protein CASSIFGLATTDTQYF.

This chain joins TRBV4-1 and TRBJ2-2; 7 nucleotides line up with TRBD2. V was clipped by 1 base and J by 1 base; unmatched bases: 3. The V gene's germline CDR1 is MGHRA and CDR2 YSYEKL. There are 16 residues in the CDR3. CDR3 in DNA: TGCGCCAGCAGCCAAGGGGGCGGGAGGAACACCGGGGAGCTGTTTTTT. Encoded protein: CASSQGGGRNTGELFF.

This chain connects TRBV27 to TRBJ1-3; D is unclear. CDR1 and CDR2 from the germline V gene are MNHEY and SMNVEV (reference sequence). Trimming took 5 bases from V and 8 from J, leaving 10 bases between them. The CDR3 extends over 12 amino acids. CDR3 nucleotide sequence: TGTGCCAGCAGTCCAGACCTCTACACCATATATTTT. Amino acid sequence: CASSPDLYTIYF.

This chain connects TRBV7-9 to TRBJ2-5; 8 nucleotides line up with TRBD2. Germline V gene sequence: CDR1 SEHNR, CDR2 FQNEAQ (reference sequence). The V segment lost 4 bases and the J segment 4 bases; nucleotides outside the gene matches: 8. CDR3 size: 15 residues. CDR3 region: CASSSIAGLGETQYF. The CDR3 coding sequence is TGTGCCAGCAGCTCAATAGCGGGATTGGGAGAGACCCAGTACTTC.

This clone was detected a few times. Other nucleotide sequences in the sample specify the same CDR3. CDR3 loop: CASSRYGYTF. Here the CDR3 DNA reads TGTGCCAGCAGCCGCTATGGCTACACCTTC. This chain connects TRBV28 to TRBJ1-2; D ambiguous. The germline V gene has CDR1 MDHEN and CDR2 SYDVKM. The CDR3 contains 10 residues. Trimming shortened V by 6 bases and J by 4 bases, and 3 bases separated the two germline ends.

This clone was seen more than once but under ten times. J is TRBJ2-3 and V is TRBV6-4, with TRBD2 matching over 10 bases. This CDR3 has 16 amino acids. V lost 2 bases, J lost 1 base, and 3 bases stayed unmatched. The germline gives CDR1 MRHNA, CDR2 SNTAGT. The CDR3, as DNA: TGTGCCAGCAGTGACGTGAGCGGGGGGGGCACAGATACGCAGTATTTT. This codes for CASSDVSGGGTDTQYF.

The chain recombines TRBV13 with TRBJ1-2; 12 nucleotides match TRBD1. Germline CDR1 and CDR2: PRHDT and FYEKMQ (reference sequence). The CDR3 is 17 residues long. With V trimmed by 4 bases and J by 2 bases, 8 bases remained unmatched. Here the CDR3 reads CASSSGTGGPNNYGYTF. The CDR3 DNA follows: TGTGCCAGCAGCTCAGGGACAGGGGGCCCCAACAACTATGGCTACACCTTC.

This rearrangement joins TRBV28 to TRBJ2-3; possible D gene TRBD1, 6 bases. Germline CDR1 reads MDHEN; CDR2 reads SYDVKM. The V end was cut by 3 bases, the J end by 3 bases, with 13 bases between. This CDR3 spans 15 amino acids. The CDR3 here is CASSLWGRQTDTQYF. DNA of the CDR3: TGTGCCAGCAGTTTGTGGGGGCGTCAGACAGATACGCAGTATTTT.

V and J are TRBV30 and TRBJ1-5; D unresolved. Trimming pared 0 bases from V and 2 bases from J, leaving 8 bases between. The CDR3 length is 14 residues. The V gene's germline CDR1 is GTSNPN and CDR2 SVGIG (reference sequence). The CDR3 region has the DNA TGTGCCTGGAGTGTGTATAGTGGCAATCAGCCCCAGCATTTT. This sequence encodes CAWSVYSGNQPQHF.

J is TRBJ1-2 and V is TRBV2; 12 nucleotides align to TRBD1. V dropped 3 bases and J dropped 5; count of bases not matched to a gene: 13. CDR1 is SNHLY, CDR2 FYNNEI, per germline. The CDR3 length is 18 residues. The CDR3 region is CASSDSGTGGAGEYGYTF. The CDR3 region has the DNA TGTGCCAGCAGTGACTCCGGGACAGGGGGCGCCGGGGAATATGGCTACACCTTC.

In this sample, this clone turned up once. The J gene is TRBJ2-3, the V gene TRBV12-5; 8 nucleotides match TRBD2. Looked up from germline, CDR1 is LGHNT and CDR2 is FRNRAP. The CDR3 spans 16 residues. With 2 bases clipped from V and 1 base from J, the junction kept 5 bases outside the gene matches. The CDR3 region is CASGLNLAGRTDTQYF. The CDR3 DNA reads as TGTGCTAGTGGTTTGAATCTAGCGGGTCGCACAGATACGCAGTATTTT.

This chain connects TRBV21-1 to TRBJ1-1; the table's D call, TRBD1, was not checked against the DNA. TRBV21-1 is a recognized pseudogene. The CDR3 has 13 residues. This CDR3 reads CASSMPDRAEAFF. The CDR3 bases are TGTGCCAGCAGCATGCCGGACAGGGCTGAAGCTTTCTTT.

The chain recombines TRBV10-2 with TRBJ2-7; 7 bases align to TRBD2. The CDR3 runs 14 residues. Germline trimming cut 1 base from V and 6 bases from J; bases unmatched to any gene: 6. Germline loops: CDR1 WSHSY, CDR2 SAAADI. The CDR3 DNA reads TGCGCCAGCAGTGAGTATCGCGGGAGCCGCGAGCAGTACTTC. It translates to CASSEYRGSREQYF.

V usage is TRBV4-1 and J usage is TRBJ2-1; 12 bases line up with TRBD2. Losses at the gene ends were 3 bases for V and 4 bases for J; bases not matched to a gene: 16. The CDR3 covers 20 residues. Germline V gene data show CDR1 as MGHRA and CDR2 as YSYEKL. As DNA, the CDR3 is TGCGCCAGCAGCCATCCGGGACAGAGGACTAGCGGGATGTGGTACAATGAGCAGTTCTTC. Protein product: CASSHPGQRTSGMWYNEQFF.

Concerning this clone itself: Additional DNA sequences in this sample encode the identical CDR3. The CDR3 DNA reads as TGTGCCAGCAGCGTAGGCGTCACAGATACGCAGTATTTT. It encodes CASSVGVTDTQYF. The chain combines TRBV9 with TRBJ2-3; D gene uncertain. The CDR3 runs to 13 residues. Germline CDR1 SGDLS, CDR2 YYNGEE. V lost 0 bases to trimming and J lost 2 bases, with 4 bases between them.

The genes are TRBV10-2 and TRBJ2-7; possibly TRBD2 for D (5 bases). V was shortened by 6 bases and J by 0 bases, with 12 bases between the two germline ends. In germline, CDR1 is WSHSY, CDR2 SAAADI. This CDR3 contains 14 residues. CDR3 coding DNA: TGCGCCAGCAGCCAAGCGGACCTCTCCTACGAGCAGTACTTC. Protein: CASSQADLSYEQYF.

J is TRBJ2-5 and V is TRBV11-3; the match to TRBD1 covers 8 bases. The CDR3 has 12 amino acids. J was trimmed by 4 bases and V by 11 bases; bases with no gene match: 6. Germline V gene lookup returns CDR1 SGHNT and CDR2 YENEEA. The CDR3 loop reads CASRTGSETQYF. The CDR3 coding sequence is TGTGCCTCACGGACAGGGTCAGAGACCCAGTACTTC.

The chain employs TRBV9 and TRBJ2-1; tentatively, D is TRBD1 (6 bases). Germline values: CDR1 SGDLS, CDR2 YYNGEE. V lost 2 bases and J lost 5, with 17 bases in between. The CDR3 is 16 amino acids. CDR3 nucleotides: TGTGCCAGCAGCGTCCTAGTGACAGGCACGCACAATGAGCAGTTCTTC. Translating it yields CASSVLVTGTHNEQFF.

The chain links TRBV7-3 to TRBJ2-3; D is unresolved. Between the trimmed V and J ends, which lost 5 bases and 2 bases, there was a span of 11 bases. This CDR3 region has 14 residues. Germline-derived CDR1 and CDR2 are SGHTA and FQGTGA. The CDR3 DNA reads TGTGCCAGCAGCCCTACCCAGCTCACAGATACGCAGTATTTT. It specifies CASSPTQLTDTQYF.

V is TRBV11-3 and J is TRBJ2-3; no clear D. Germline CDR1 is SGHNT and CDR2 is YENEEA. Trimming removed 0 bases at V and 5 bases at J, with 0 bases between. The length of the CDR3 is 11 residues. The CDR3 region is CASSLEDTQYF. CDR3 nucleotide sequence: TGTGCCAGCAGCTTAGAAGATACGCAGTATTTT.